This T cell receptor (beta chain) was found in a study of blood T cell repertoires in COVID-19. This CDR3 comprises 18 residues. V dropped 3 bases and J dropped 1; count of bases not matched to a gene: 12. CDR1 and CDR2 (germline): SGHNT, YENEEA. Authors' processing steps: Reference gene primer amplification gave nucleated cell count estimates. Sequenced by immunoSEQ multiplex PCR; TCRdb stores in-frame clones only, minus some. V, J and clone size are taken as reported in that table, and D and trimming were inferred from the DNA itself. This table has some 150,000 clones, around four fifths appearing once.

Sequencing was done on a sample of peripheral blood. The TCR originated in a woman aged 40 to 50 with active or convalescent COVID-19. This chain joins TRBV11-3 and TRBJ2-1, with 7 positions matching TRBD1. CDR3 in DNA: TGTGCCAGCAGCTTGAACATCGGGACAGCGAATTCCTACAATGAGCAGTTCTTC. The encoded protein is CASSLNIGTANSYNEQFF.